The rows below give T cell receptor beta chains drawn from one sample of a study of regulatory T cells in long-lasting Graves disease. In TCRdb, the multiplex PCR reads were re-called with MiXCR into one record per CDR3 protein. The sample consists of more than 450,000 distinct CDR3 sequences, about 11% of them appearing once. The sample also formed part of further work on T cells in Graves' hyperthyroidism and ophthalmopathy.

The sample consisted of peripheral blood mononuclear cells (PBMCs), taken at new diagnosis, from a patient treated with antithyroid drugs. These receptors originate from a woman aged 25 to 45 with Graves disease. Each CDR3 is given with its conserved first and last residue. The order of the fields is clone size, D gene, V gene, J gene, CDR3 DNA, CDR3 protein. D genes are given only for firm matches. Expanded clones are given a class, and other clones once, few, many or no size at all.

>few|TRBD1|TRBV5-1|TRBJ2-4
TGCGCCAGCAGCTTCGTGACAGGGAGAGGGGCCAAAAACATTCAGTACTTC
CASSFVTGRGAKNIQYF
>NA|NA|TRBV20-1|TRBJ2-4
TGCAGTGCTAGAGGCCGGGCCAAAAACATTCAGTACTTC
CSARGRAKNIQYF
>many|TRBD1|TRBV28|TRBJ1-1
TGTGCCAGCAGTTTCCCGGGACAGAAGAACACTGAAGCTTTCTTT
CASSFPGQKNTEAFF
>many|NA|TRBV29-1|TRBJ2-5
TGCAGCGTTGTCTTATACCAAGAGACCCAGTACTTC
CSVVLYQETQYF
>NA|NA|TRBV20-1|TRBJ2-2
TGCAGTGCTAGAGAGGTCCCCGGGGTAATATCAGGCGGGGAGCTGTTTTTT
CSAREVPGVISGGELFF
>NA|NA|TRBV7-7|TRBJ2-3
TGTGCCAGCAGCTGGGACCTTAGCACAGATACGCAGTATTTT
CASSWDLSTDTQYF
>few|TRBD2|TRBV29-1|TRBJ2-1
TGCAGCGCCCAACTAGCGGGAGGGCCAAATGAGCAGTTCTTC
CSAQLAGGPNEQFF
>many|NA|TRBV7-9|TRBJ2-5
TGTGCCAGCAGCCTTATGGGAGGTACCGAGACCCAGTACTTC
CASSLMGGTETQYF
>few|TRBD1|TRBV7-2|TRBJ1-2
TGTGCCAGCAGCTTCAGGGGGCGCGGGTATGGCTACACCTTC
CASSFRGRGYGYTF
>many|NA|TRBV11-3|TRBJ2-1
TGTGCCAGCAGCTTAGTCGCCTCCACCAGCTCCTACAATGAGCAGTTCTTC
CASSLVASTSSYNEQFF
>many|NA|TRBV4-3|TRBJ2-3
TGCGCCAGCAGCCAAGGACCGGGCGGAGGCACAGATACGCAGTATTTT
CASSQGPGGGTDTQYF
>many|NA|TRBV15|TRBJ2-1
TGTGCCACCAGCAGAGTGCGCGGGATGCTCTACAATGAGCAGTTCTTC
CATSRVRGMLYNEQFF
>many|TRBD1|TRBV7-8|TRBJ2-7
TGTGCCAGCAGTTCCCGCCGGGACAGGGGCTACGAGCAGTACTTC
CASSSRRDRGYEQYF
>NA|NA|TRBV2|TRBJ2-1
TGTGCCAGCATAAGACCAAACCTTTTTGAGCAGTTCTTC
CASIRPNLFEQFF
>many|TRBD1|TRBV19|TRBJ2-2
TGTGCCAGTAGTAACAGGGGAGAAGGCACCGGGGAGCTGTTTTTT
CASSNRGEGTGELFF
>NA|TRBD2|TRBV29-1|TRBJ2-1
TGCAGCGTTGAGGGACTAGCGGGAGATGGAGGGGTAAATGAGCAGTTCTTC
CSVEGLAGDGGVNEQFF
>NA|NA|TRBV6-2/TRBV6-3|TRBJ2-3
TGTGCCGCTGGTCGGCGGAGCACAGATACGCAGTATTTT
CAAGRRSTDTQYF
>many|NA|TRBV6-1|TRBJ1-2
TGTGCCAGCAGCAGGGTTGGGAATGGCTACACCTTC
CASSRVGNGYTF
>NA|TRBD1|TRBV27|TRBJ1-4
TGTGCCAGCAGTTTACCCTCGACAGGGGGATGGGAAAAACTGTTTTTT
CASSLPSTGGWEKLFF
>NA|NA|TRBV11-3|TRBJ2-2
TGTGCCAGCAGCCCCCGGCCGGGATTGGGGTTTAGAGGGGAGCTGTTTTTT
CASSPRPGLGFRGELFF
>NA|NA|TRBV2|TRBJ2-5
TGTGCCAGCTGTTACCGGAAAGGGAACGGTGAGACCCAGTACTTC
CASCYRKGNGETQYF
>few|TRBD2|TRBV4-2|TRBJ2-7
TGTGCCAGCAGCAAACTAGCGGGCCCCTCCTACGAGCAGTACTTC
CASSKLAGPSYEQYF
>many|TRBD1|TRBV20-1|TRBJ2-7
TGCAGTGCTAGGGGACAGGCTAGGTACGAGCAGTACTTC
CSARGQARYEQYF
>many|NA|TRBV12-3/TRBV12-4|TRBJ2-7
TGTGCCAGCAGTTTCAGAGGGAGCGTCGACGAGCAGTACTTC
CASSFRGSVDEQYF
>few|TRBD2|TRBV14|TRBJ2-1
TGTGCCAGCAGCCAAGAGCGGCTAGCGGGAGGAATTCGGCAGTTCTTC
CASSQERLAGGIRQFF
>NA|TRBD2|TRBV7-2|TRBJ2-3
TGTGCCAGCAGCTTAGTCGGAGCCGGGACTAGCGGGAGCACAGATACGCAGTATTTT
CASSLVGAGTSGSTDTQYF